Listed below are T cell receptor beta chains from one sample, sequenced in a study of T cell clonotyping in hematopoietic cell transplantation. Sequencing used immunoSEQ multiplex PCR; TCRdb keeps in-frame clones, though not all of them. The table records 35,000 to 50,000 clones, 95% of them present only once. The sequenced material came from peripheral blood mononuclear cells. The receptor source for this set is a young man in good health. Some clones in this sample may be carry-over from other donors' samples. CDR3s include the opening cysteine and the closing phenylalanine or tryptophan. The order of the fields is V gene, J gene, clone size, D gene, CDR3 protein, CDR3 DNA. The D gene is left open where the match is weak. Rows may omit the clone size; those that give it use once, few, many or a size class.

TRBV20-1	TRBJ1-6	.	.	CSGQGRSPLHF	TGCAGTGGGCAGGGAAGATCACCCCTCCACTTT
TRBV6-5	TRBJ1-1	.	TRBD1	CASERQGYGTEAFF	TGTGCCAGCGAGCGACAGGGTTACGGCACTGAAGCTTTCTTT
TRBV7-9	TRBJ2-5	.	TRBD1	CASSLVGQGIETQYF	TGTGCCAGCAGCTTAGTGGGACAGGGGATAGAGACCCAGTACTTC
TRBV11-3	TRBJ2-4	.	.	CASSPGGGDGAKNIQYF	TGTGCCAGCAGCCCCGGGGGCGGGGATGGAGCCAAAAACATTCAGTACTTC
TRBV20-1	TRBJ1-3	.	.	CSAGNGNTIYF	TGCAGTGCTGGCAATGGGAACACCATATATTTT
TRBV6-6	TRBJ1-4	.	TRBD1	CASSYSGQTFNEKLFF	TGTGCCAGCAGTTACTCGGGACAGACTTTTAATGAAAAACTGTTTTTT
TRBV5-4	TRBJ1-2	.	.	CASSLEAGWNYGYTF	TGTGCCAGCAGCTTGGAGGCAGGCTGGAACTATGGCTACACCTTC
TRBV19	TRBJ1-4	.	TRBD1	CASSFRQGASEKLFF	TGTGCCAGTAGTTTTCGACAGGGGGCGAGTGAAAAACTGTTTTTT
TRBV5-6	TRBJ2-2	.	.	CASSFVRNTGELFF	TGTGCCAGCAGCTTCGTCCGTAACACCGGGGAGCTGTTTTTT
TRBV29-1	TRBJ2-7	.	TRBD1	CSASAGTVYEQYF	TGCAGCGCATCCGCCGGGACAGTCTACGAGCAGTACTTC
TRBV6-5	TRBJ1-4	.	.	CASSYTAENEKLFF	TGTGCCAGCAGTTACACGGCAGAAAATGAAAAACTGTTTTTT
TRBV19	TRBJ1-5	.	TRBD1	CASTDRGRSQPQHF	TGTGCCAGTACTGACAGGGGACGGAGTCAGCCCCAGCATTTT
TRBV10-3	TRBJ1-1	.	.	CAIREPQRNTEAFF	TGTGCCATCAGAGAGCCGCAGAGGAACACTGAAGCTTTCTTT
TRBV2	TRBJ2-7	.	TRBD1	CAGRTGPYEQYF	TGTGCCGGGCGGACAGGCCCCTACGAGCAGTACTTC
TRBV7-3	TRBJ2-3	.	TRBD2	CASSQGLAGGSDTQYF	TGTGCCAGCAGCCAGGGACTAGCGGGAGGATCAGATACGCAGTATTTT
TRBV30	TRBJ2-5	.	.	CAWSETGYLRTQYF	TGTGCCTGGAGTGAGACAGGTTACCTCAGGACCCAGTACTTC
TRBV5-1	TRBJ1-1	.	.	CASSRGDTEAFF	TGCGCCAGCAGCAGGGGCGACACTGAAGCTTTCTTT
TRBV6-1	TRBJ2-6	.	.	CASSVKTGANVLTF	TGTGCCAGCAGTGTCAAGACTGGGGCCAACGTCCTGACTTTC
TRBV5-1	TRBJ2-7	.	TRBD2	CASSLRGAGGASYEQYF	TGCGCCAGCAGCTTGAGGGGGGCGGGAGGTGCATCCTACGAGCAGTACTTC
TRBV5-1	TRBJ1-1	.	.	CASSLGQAAEAFF	TGCGCCAGCAGCTTGGGGCAGGCGGCTGAAGCTTTCTTT
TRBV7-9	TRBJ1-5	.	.	CASSLGQQPQHF	TGTGCCAGCAGCTTAGGTCAACAGCCCCAGCATTTT
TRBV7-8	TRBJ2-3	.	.	CASSFPGDTQYF	TGTGCCAGCAGCTTCCCCGGAGATACGCAGTATTTT
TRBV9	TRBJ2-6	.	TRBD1	CASSGRQGLNSGANVLTF	TGTGCCAGCAGCGGAAGACAGGGCCTGAACTCTGGGGCCAACGTCCTGACTTTC
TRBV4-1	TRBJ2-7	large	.	CASSEGWTYEQYF	TGCGCCAGTAGCGAAGGGTGGACCTACGAGCAGTACTTC
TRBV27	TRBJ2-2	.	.	CASSLPMGELFF	TGTGCCAGCAGTTTACCGATGGGGGAGCTGTTTTTT
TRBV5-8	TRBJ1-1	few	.	CASSLGWGLEAFF	TGTGCCAGCAGCTTGGGTTGGGGGCTGGAAGCTTTCTTT
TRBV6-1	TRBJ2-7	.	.	CASIGDYEQYF	TGTGCCAGCATCGGTGACTACGAGCAGTACTTC
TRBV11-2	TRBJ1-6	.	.	CASSLILGFSNSPLHF	TGTGCCAGCAGCCTCATTTTGGGTTTCTCTAATTCACCCCTCCACTTT
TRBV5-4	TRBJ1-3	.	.	CASSLTGSGNTIYF	TGTGCCAGCAGCTTGACGGGCTCTGGAAACACCATATATTTT
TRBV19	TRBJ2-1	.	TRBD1	CASSRDRAPEVEQFF	TGTGCCAGCAGTAGGGACAGGGCGCCCGAGGTTGAGCAGTTCTTC
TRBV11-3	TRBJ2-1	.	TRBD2	CASSFISGSWVNEQFF	TGTGCCAGCAGCTTCATAAGCGGGAGTTGGGTCAATGAGCAGTTCTTC
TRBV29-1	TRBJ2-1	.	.	CSVESPKLTAFNEQFF	TGCAGCGTTGAGTCACCGAAGCTGACAGCCTTCAATGAGCAGTTCTTC
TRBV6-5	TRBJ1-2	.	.	CASSWDRYGYTF	TGTGCCAGCAGCTGGGATCGATATGGCTACACCTTC
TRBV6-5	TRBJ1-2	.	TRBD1	CASTLGTGGGGYTF	TGTGCCAGCACCCTCGGGACAGGGGGGGGTGGCTACACCTTC
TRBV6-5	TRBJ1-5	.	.	CASSYGSDQPQHF	TGTGCCAGCAGTTATGGTTCGGATCAGCCCCAGCATTTT
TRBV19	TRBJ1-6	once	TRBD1	CASSKQGGSYNSPLHF	TGTGCCAGTAGTAAACAGGGGGGCTCCTATAATTCACCCCTCCACTTT
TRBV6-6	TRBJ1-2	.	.	CASSYGNYGYTF	TGTGCCAGCAGTTATGGGAACTATGGCTACACCTTC
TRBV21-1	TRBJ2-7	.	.	CASSPTAWYEQYF	TGTGCCAGCAGCCCTACGGCGTGGTACGAGCAGTACTTC
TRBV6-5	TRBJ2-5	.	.	CASSFGELETQYF	TGTGCCAGCAGTTTCGGGGAGCTCGAGACCCAGTACTTC
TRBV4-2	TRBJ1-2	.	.	CASSQDTGRGYTF	TGTGCCAGCAGCCAAGATACGGGAAGGGGCTACACCTTC
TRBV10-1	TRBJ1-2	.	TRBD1	CASTQGQGRDYGYTF	TGCGCCAGCACCCAAGGACAGGGAAGGGACTATGGCTACACCTTC
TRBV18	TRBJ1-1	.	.	CASSLQDQNTEAFF	TGTGCCAGCTCATTACAGGACCAGAACACTGAAGCTTTCTTT
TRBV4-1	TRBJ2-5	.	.	CASSHISGETQYF	TGCGCCAGCAGCCATATCTCGGGGGAGACCCAGTACTTC
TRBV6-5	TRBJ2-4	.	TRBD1	CASSIGTGPSSIQYF	TGTGCCAGCAGCATAGGGACAGGGCCTTCCAGCATTCAGTACTTC
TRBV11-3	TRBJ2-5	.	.	CASSLGGGRQETQYF	TGTGCCAGCAGCTTAGGAGGCGGCAGGCAAGAGACCCAGTACTTC
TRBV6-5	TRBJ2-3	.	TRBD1	CATGTGFTDTQYF	TGTGCCACCGGGACAGGGTTTACAGATACGCAGTATTTT
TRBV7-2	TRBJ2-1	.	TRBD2	CASSSSGVAGTYEQFF	TGTGCCAGCAGCTCAAGTGGGGTAGCGGGAACGTATGAGCAGTTCTTC
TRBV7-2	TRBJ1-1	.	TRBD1	CASSSTRGRLFEAFF	TGTGCCAGCAGCTCAACCAGGGGGCGTTTGTTTGAAGCTTTCTTT
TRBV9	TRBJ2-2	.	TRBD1	CASSATGAVTGELFF	TGTGCCAGCAGCGCGACAGGGGCGGTCACCGGGGAGCTGTTTTTT